Reported below is one T cell receptor (beta chain). This sample was taken from a study of sequential checkpoint blockade in melanoma. For the study at large: Patients were randomized 1:1 to nivolumab-then-ipilimumab or ipilimumab-then-nivolumab first-line. Maintenance nivolumab came after either treatment sequence.

Sample treatment: randomized to nivolumab then ipilimumab (arm A) or the reverse (arm B). DNA-damaging chemotherapy had not been given to any patient beforehand. Sorted cells were live CD3+CD8+, lacking CD19 and CD56, from PBMCs. Clones were sequenced by immunoSEQ multiplex PCR, and TCRdb holds only the in-frame ones, with some missing. The data contain about 27,000 clones, approximately 80% of them singletons. The sample consisted of CD8+ T cells sorted from blood (inferred from file names), taken from a patient given nivolumab and ipilimumab in sequence. The receptor was isolated from a human donor with melanoma.

The DNA of the CDR3 is TGTGCCAGCAGCTCAGACTACCCCTACAATGAGCAGTTCTTC. It encodes CASSSDYPYNEQFF. The chain carries TRBV7-2 and TRBJ2-1, with TRBD2 as a possible D gene (5 bases). Germline CDR1 is SGHTA and CDR2 is FQGNSA. V lost 4 bases, J lost 2 bases, and 9 bases lay in between. There are 14 residues in the CDR3.